These 30 T cell receptor beta chains originate from one sample sequenced in a study of blood T cell repertoires in COVID-19 (dated by TCRdb to the early 2020s). The library was made by the immunoSEQ multiplex PCR assay. The table was pulled from immuneACCESS by TCRdb, which kept in-frame rearrangements only. Such tables lose some clones; where checked, under half of the loss comes from unresolved V genes, and the rest has no known cause. The sample table holds about 250,000 clones, of which roughly four fifths were seen once. Approximately 3.8% of the sample comes from the top ten. The sequenced sample consisted of PBMCs or T cells enriched from blood (not recorded which). The receptors originated from a middle-aged woman who had been exposed to COVID-19.

The chain carries TRBV6-5 and TRBJ1-5; 8 nucleotides match TRBD1. Per germline, CDR1 MNHEY and CDR2 SVGAGI. CDR3 length equals 15 residues. V dropped 6 bases and J dropped 9; count of bases not matched to a gene: 13. CDR3 region: CASRAHGTGGGPQHF. DNA of the CDR3: TGTGCCAGCAGAGCCCATGGGACAGGCGGTGGGCCCCAGCATTTT.

This clone has a handful of counts. A junction boundary mismatches the germline segment, possibly from a read error. The rearrangement uses TRBV5-6 and TRBJ2-3; the D is unclear. This CDR3 has 12 amino acids. The germline V gene has CDR1 SGHDT and CDR2 YYEEEE. The CDR3 sequence is CASSRTNLGERF. DNA for the CDR3: TGTGCCAGCAGCCGAACGAATCTGGGCGAACGTTTT.

This clone was seen once. This chain joins TRBV6-5 and TRBJ2-2; 9 bases are shared with TRBD2. From germline, CDR1 is MNHEY and CDR2 SVGAGI. CDR3 length equals 15 residues. Losses at the gene ends were 8 bases for V and 4 bases for J; bases not matched to a gene: 8. The CDR3 DNA sequence: TGTGCCAGCGGGGGGACTAGCCGGGCCACCGGGGAGCTGTTTTTT. This encodes CASGGTSRATGELFF.

V and J are TRBV18 and TRBJ1-3; 7 bases align to TRBD1. CDR1 and CDR2 (germline): KGHSH, LQKENI. V trimming: 3 bases; J trimming: 0 bases; junction bases outside the gene matches: 5. The CDR3 has 16 amino acids. CDR3 region: CASSPDGTASGNTIYF. CDR3 DNA sequence: TGTGCCAGCTCACCCGACGGGACAGCCTCTGGAAACACCATATATTTT.

J is TRBJ2-2 and V is TRBV3-1 (or the pseudogene TRBV3-2), with D possibly being TRBD1 (6 bases). V lost 4 bases, J lost 5 bases, and 14 bases lay in between. The CDR3 is 15 residues long. The germline V gene encodes CDR1 LGHDT and CDR2 YNNKEL (reference sequence). CDR3 protein: CASSRSHQGTGELFF. CDR3 coding DNA: TGTGCCAGCAGCCGTAGTCATCAGGGGACCGGGGAGCTGTTTTTT.

The chain couples TRBV28 to TRBJ2-1; a possible D gene is TRBD1 (6 bases). The ends were cut back, 0 bases at V and 5 bases at J, with 11 bases in the middle. The CDR3 sequence is 15 residues long. Per germline, CDR1 MDHEN and CDR2 SYDVKM. CDR3 bases: TGTGCCAGCAGTTTATGGGGGGCCACCGACAATGAGCAGTTCTTC. Encoded protein: CASSLWGATDNEQFF.

The V call is TRBV3-1 (or the pseudogene TRBV3-2), the J call TRBJ2-2; 9 bases match TRBD1. Germline CDR1 and CDR2: LGHDT and YNNKEL (reference sequence). V was clipped by 3 bases and J by 2 bases; unmatched bases: 10. The CDR3 length is 18 residues. The CDR3 nucleotides are TGTGCCAGCAGCCAGCCGATACAGGGGGCGGGAAACACCGGGGAGCTGTTTTTT. Its translation is CASSQPIQGAGNTGELFF.

The V and J genes are TRBV5-6 and TRBJ2-5; 13 positions agree with TRBD2. The CDR3 is 14 residues long. Trimming removed 7 bases from V and 2 bases from J; junction bases left unmatched: 2. Germline CDR1 and CDR2: SGHDT and YYEEEE. The DNA for the CDR3 is TGTGCCAGCGGGACTAGCGGGACTCAAGAGACCCAGTACTTC. Residues: CASGTSGTQETQYF.

This clone appeared a single time. The V gene is TRBV5-1, the J gene TRBJ1-5, with TRBD1 identical over 7 bases. CDR1 and CDR2 (germline): SGHRS, YFSETQ. Trimming took 2 bases from V and 2 from J; bases not matched to a gene: 4. This CDR3 contains 15 residues. CDR3 in amino acids: CASSLQGFGNQPQHF. The CDR3 nucleotides read TGCGCCAGCAGCTTACAGGGGTTTGGCAATCAGCCCCAGCATTTT.

This chain uses TRBV6-1 with TRBJ2-2, with D maybe TRBD1 (5 bases). Trimming pared 2 bases from V and 5 bases from J, leaving 15 bases between. The CDR3 sequence is 16 residues long. Germline loops: CDR1 MNHNS, CDR2 SASEGT. DNA for the CDR3: TGTGCCAGCAGTGAATTACGCCAGGGCAGGACCGGGGAGCTGTTTTTT. Translation gives CASSELRQGRTGELFF.

V gene TRBV9 combines with J gene TRBJ2-3; TRBD2 agrees at 11 bases. V lost 4 bases to trimming and J lost 4 bases; unmatched junction nucleotides: 5. Germline V CDR1 and CDR2: SGDLS, YYNGEE. The CDR3 consists of 15 residues. CDR3 region: CASSLTSGGADTQYF. CDR3 coding DNA: TGTGCCAGCAGCCTAACTAGCGGGGGCGCAGATACGCAGTATTTT.

This clone was seen only a few times. This sequence joins TRBV27 and TRBJ2-1, with TRBD1 matching over 7 bases. Unmatched junction bases numbered 11, after V lost 8 bases and J lost 4 bases. CDR1 and CDR2 from the germline V gene are MNHEY and SMNVEV (reference sequence). The CDR3 is made up of 15 amino acids. In DNA, the CDR3 is TGTGCCAGCTTGTCTGAGACAGGGAGATACAATGAGCAGTTCTTC. This codes for CASLSETGRYNEQFF.

V usage is TRBV11-2 and J usage is TRBJ1-4; D remains unclear. Germline lookup yields CDR1 SGHAT and CDR2 FQNNGV. V dropped 3 bases and J dropped 8 bases, with 13 bases sitting between them. This CDR3 region has 14 residues. The CDR3 is CASSFGSGPEKLFF. CDR3 DNA: TGTGCCAGCAGCTTTGGGTCAGGCCCAGAAAAACTGTTTTTT.

V is TRBV28 and J is TRBJ2-3; 12 bases fit TRBD2. V shed 7 bases and J 0 bases; nucleotides not matched to a gene: 8. Germline loops: CDR1 MDHEN, CDR2 SYDVKM. CDR3 size: 17 residues. CDR3 coding DNA: TGTGCCAGCACTAGCGGGGGGGGAGGATATAGCACAGATACGCAGTATTTT. Translated, it gives CASTSGGGGYSTDTQYF.

This rearrangement joins TRBV7-3 to TRBJ2-3; D possibly corresponds to TRBD2 (6 bases). CDR3 length: 15 residues. V was cut by 2 bases and J by 4 bases, with 13 bases left in between. The germline gives CDR1 SGHTA, CDR2 FQGTGA. The CDR3 DNA reads as TGTGCCAGCAGCTTAGGGGGGACTGCGGCAGATACGCAGTATTTT. It encodes CASSLGGTAADTQYF.

In its sample, this clone was seen a few times. The rearrangement uses TRBV7-3 and TRBJ2-6; D call uncertain. CDR3 size: 19 residues. The germline CDR1 and CDR2 sequences are SGHTA and FQGTGA. The V and J ends lost 5 bases and 0 bases respectively, with 20 bases between them. CDR3 amino acids: CASSPPRSGTSSGANVLTF. CDR3 DNA sequence: TGTGCCAGCAGCCCCCCCCGATCAGGAACGAGCTCTGGGGCCAACGTCCTGACTTTC.

The J gene is TRBJ1-2, the V gene TRBV12-5; no definite D call. The CDR3 consists of 17 residues. V lost 0 bases to trimming and J lost 3 bases, with 17 bases between them. Germline CDR1 is LGHNT and CDR2 is FRNRAP. The CDR3 coding sequence is TGTGCTAGTGGTTTGGTATTGGTCGGGAATACTTACTATGGCTACACCTTC. This sequence encodes CASGLVLVGNTYYGYTF.

This clone appeared once. The gene calls are TRBV5-6 and TRBJ1-1, with D unresolved. V lost 0 bases, J lost 4 bases, and 13 bases lay in between. Germline CDR1 reads SGHDT; CDR2 reads YYEEEE. The CDR3 is 15 amino acids. CDR3 nucleotides: TGTGCCAGCAGCTTGGTACCATTGGAGGTCACTGAAGCTTTCTTT. Translating it yields CASSLVPLEVTEAFF.

This clone was counted a single time. The chain links TRBV6-5 to TRBJ1-6, with D perhaps TRBD1 (6 bases). The CDR3 loop spans 14 amino acids. Germline assignment: CDR1 MNHEY and CDR2 SVGAGI. Trimming took 7 bases from V and 14 from J, leaving 21 bases between them. CDR3 sequence reads: CASTESDSMASLHF. Written as DNA, the CDR3 is TGTGCCAGCACCGAATCGGACAGTATGGCCTCCCTCCACTTT.

The V gene is TRBV2, the J gene TRBJ2-5; TRBD2 aligns across 11 bases. The V and J ends lost 0 bases and 2 bases, in that order; junction bases with no gene match: 5. The CDR3 runs 17 residues. CDR1 SNHLY and CDR2 FYNNEI come from the germline V gene. The CDR3 here is CASSEASGGVYQETQYF. As DNA, the CDR3 is TGTGCCAGCAGTGAAGCTAGCGGGGGGGTTTATCAAGAGACCCAGTACTTC.

The J gene is TRBJ1-1, the V gene TRBV6-1, with D perhaps matching TRBD1 (5 bases). CDR3 size: 14 residues. The V and J ends lost 3 bases and 4 bases respectively, with 12 bases between them. Per the germline V gene, CDR1 is MNHNS and CDR2 is SASEGT. The CDR3 loop reads CASSDLDTGTEAFF. The CDR3 coding sequence is TGTGCCAGCAGTGATCTGGACACTGGCACTGAAGCTTTCTTT.

The gene calls are TRBV28 and TRBJ1-2; 8 nucleotides agree with TRBD1. The CDR3 runs 16 residues. Losses at the gene ends were 3 bases for V and 1 base for J; bases not matched to a gene: 7. The germline gives CDR1 MDHEN, CDR2 SYDVKM. CDR3 region: CASSLDRVGSNYGYTF. CDR3 nucleotides: TGTGCCAGCAGTTTGGACAGGGTGGGAAGTAACTATGGCTACACCTTC.

The chain combines TRBV5-1 with TRBJ1-3, with D hard to call. The germline V gene encodes CDR1 SGHRS and CDR2 YFSETQ. Trimming removed 4 bases at V and 2 bases at J, with 13 bases between. There are 15 residues in the CDR3. The CDR3 DNA reads TGCGCCAGCAGCCCCGAGGGAGCCCCTGGAAACACCATATATTTT. It translates to CASSPEGAPGNTIYF.

The rearrangement uses TRBV28 and TRBJ1-2; TRBD1 agrees at 8 bases. Germline-derived CDR1 and CDR2 are MDHEN and SYDVKM. The CDR3 totals 15 residues. Unmatched junction bases numbered 14, after V lost 6 bases and J lost 8 bases. The CDR3 DNA reads as TGTGCCAGCAGCCGTGGGACAGGCAGTCGTCGGGGCTACACCTTC. It yields the protein CASSRGTGSRRGYTF.

This clone was counted ten times or more. The sample carries other DNA sequences with the same CDR3. V and J are TRBV5-1 and TRBJ2-3; tentative D call: TRBD1 (5 bases). Germline assignment: CDR1 SGHRS and CDR2 YFSETQ. The ends were cut back, 1 base at V and 2 bases at J, with 11 bases in the middle. The CDR3 has 15 amino acids. CDR3 DNA: TGCGCCAGCAGCTTGCAGGGAAGGGACACAGATACGCAGTATTTT. It specifies CASSLQGRDTDTQYF. The whole variable domain, filled in from reference TRBV5-1 and TRBJ2-3, reads KAGVTQTPRYLIKTRGQQVTLSCSPISGHRSVSWYQQTPGQGLQFLFEYFSETQRNKGNFPGRFSGRQFSNSRSEMNVSTLELGDSALYLCASSLQGRDTDTQYFGPGTRLTVL.

V gene TRBV18 combines with J gene TRBJ2-3, with D possibly TRBD1 on 5 matching bases. The germline V and J ends were trimmed by 4 bases and 0 bases, with 8 bases remaining between them. CDR3 length: 14 amino acids. Germline loops: CDR1 KGHSH, CDR2 LQKENI. The CDR3: CASSLGQSTDTQYF. CDR3 nucleotides: TGTGCCAGCTCACTAGGACAAAGCACAGATACGCAGTATTTT.

Only a few counts were recorded for this clone. The chain uses TRBV6-2 or TRBV6-3 and TRBJ2-7; D is unclear. Per the germline V gene, CDR1 is MNHEY and CDR2 is SVGEGT. Trimming took 5 bases from V and 2 from J, leaving 7 bases between them. CDR3 length equals 12 residues. The DNA of the CDR3 is TGTGCCAGCAGTCCACATACCTACGAGCAGTACTTC. Protein: CASSPHTYEQYF.

The chain carries TRBV28 and TRBJ1-4, with 9 bases lining up with TRBD1. CDR1 is MDHEN and CDR2 is SYDVKM in the germline V gene. Unmatched junction bases numbered 10, after V lost 6 bases and J lost 8 bases. The CDR3 is made up of 15 amino acids. This CDR3 is CASRDSQGASEKLFF. The CDR3 DNA is TGTGCCAGCAGGGATTCACAGGGGGCTTCAGAAAAACTGTTTTTT.

The genes are TRBV6-5 and TRBJ1-1, with 10 positions matching TRBD1. The CDR3 spans 15 residues. V shed 7 bases, J shed 0 bases, and the junction held 5 bases outside the gene matches. Germline V gene data show CDR1 as MNHEY and CDR2 as SVGAGI. CDR3 bases: TGTGCCAGCACTGGACAGGGGGGAATGAACACTGAAGCTTTCTTT. As protein: CASTGQGGMNTEAFF.

The CDR3 nucleotides read TGCAGCGTCGCAGGGGTCTACGAGCAGTACTTC. Protein product: CSVAGVYEQYF. J is TRBJ2-7 and V is TRBV29-1; D perhaps matches TRBD1 (6 bases). The CDR3 loop spans 11 amino acids. The V gene's germline CDR1 is SQVTM and CDR2 ANQGSEA. V shed 6 bases and J shed 3 bases, with 9 bases lying between them.